This passage covers 13 T cell receptor beta chains from one sample sequenced in a study of blood T cell repertoires in COVID-19. Generated by immunoSEQ multiplex PCR, the TCRdb table keeps only in-frame clones and is missing some. The sample lists about 200,000 clones; roughly 88% were seen once. The material sequenced was peripheral blood. The receptors shown here come from a man aged 35 to 55 with acute or convalescent COVID-19.

The chain joins TRBV5-1 to TRBJ2-5, with D maybe TRBD1 (5 bases). This CDR3 is 14 amino acids long. The germline V gene encodes CDR1 SGHRS and CDR2 YFSETQ. The V and J ends lost 1 base and 1 base respectively, with 8 bases between them. CDR3 sequence reads: CASSLTGVQETQYF. CDR3 nucleotide sequence: TGCGCCAGCAGCTTGACAGGCGTCCAAGAGACCCAGTACTTC.

This chain connects TRBV29-1 to TRBJ1-1; D is perhaps TRBD1 (5 bases). The CDR3 loop spans 14 amino acids. Germline-derived CDR1 and CDR2 are SQVTM and ANQGSEA. The germline V and J ends were trimmed by 2 bases and 2 bases, with 12 bases remaining between them. The CDR3 sequence: CSVENVDSNTEAFF. The CDR3 DNA reads as TGCAGCGTTGAAAATGTCGACAGTAACACTGAAGCTTTCTTT.

The CDR3 loop reads CASSFNRDTGELFF. The CDR3 bases are TGTGCCAGCAGCTTTAATCGGGACACCGGGGAGCTGTTTTTT. This chain links TRBV7-3 with TRBJ2-2, with D hard to call. Germline V gene data show CDR1 as SGHTA and CDR2 as FQGTGA. The CDR3 contains 14 residues. The V end lost 3 bases, the J end lost 3 bases, and 8 bases lay between the germline ends.

The chain is built from TRBV7-8 and TRBJ2-1, with 7 bases aligning to TRBD2. The V segment lost 3 bases and the J segment 2 bases; nucleotides outside the gene matches: 4. Per the germline V gene, CDR1 is SGHVS and CDR2 is FQNEAQ. CDR3 length equals 15 residues. The CDR3 region has the DNA TGTGCCAGCAGCTTCGCGGGAGCCCCCTACAATGAGCAGTTCTTC. Protein product: CASSFAGAPYNEQFF.

This chain connects TRBV6-2 or TRBV6-3 to TRBJ2-3, with TRBD1 matching 8 bases. After removal of 4 bases from V and 5 bases from J, the junction contained 11 bases not matched to a gene. Germline CDR1 and CDR2: MNHEY and SVGEGT. The CDR3 contains 16 residues. The CDR3 nucleotides are TGTGCCAGCAGTTGGGCGGGGACAGGCCAGGGAGATACGCAGTATTTT. This translates into CASSWAGTGQGDTQYF.

The chain has TRBV6-5 and TRBJ1-6; perhaps TRBD1 as D (5 bases). Germline loops: CDR1 MNHEY, CDR2 SVGAGI. This CDR3 has 15 amino acids. Deletions cut 7 bases from V and 9 bases from J, with 19 bases between. DNA of the CDR3: TGTGCCAGCAACCTTGGCGGGGGGGAGGGTTCACCCCTCCACTTT. Translation gives CASNLGGGEGSPLHF.

The sample holds one count of this clone. The rearrangement links TRBV18 to TRBJ2-7; 7 bases match TRBD2. The ends lost 5 bases at V and 1 base at J; junction bases unmatched: 11. Germline V gene data show CDR1 as KGHSH and CDR2 as LQKENI. The CDR3 is 16 residues long. The CDR3 DNA reads as TGTGCCAGCTCATCCCCGTTAATGGGAGGGTCCTACGAGCAGTACTTC. Protein sequence: CASSSPLMGGSYEQYF.

The rearrangement links TRBV27 to TRBJ1-2, with D possibly TRBD1 on 6 matching bases. This CDR3 spans 16 amino acids. Deletions cut 6 bases from V and 3 bases from J, with 20 bases between. The germline V gene encodes CDR1 MNHEY and CDR2 SMNVEV (reference sequence). The CDR3 here is CASSSWGGQLDYGYTF. In DNA, the CDR3 is TGTGCCAGCAGCTCCTGGGGGGGCCAGCTAGACTATGGCTACACCTTC.

The V and J genes are TRBV2 and TRBJ1-4; 8 positions match TRBD1. The CDR3 consists of 12 residues. V lost 11 bases, J lost 10 bases, and 9 bases stayed unmatched. Germline loops: CDR1 SNHLY, CDR2 FYNNEI. CDR3 residues: CAGTPDRGKLFF. The CDR3 DNA reads as TGTGCCGGGACCCCAGACAGGGGAAAACTGTTTTTT.

To note about this clone: The sample contains more than one DNA sequence encoding this CDR3. The chain links TRBV7-9 to TRBJ1-4, with a possible D match to TRBD1 (6 bases). This CDR3 has 19 amino acids. Germline V gene data show CDR1 as SEHNR and CDR2 as FQNEAQ (reference sequence). Trimming cost V 5 bases and J 4 bases, with 26 bases left between them. CDR3 residues: CASSTPGQGALTLNEKLFF. CDR3 nucleotide sequence: TGTGCCAGCAGCACGCCGGGACAAGGTGCCCTTACTCTTAATGAAAAACTGTTTTTT.

The chain recombines TRBV6-1 with TRBJ1-5; 7 nucleotides agree with TRBD1. The CDR3 is 18 amino acids. V dropped 3 bases and J dropped 3; count of bases not matched to a gene: 14. Germline V gene sequence: CDR1 MNHNS, CDR2 SASEGT. This chain's CDR3 is CASSDTAGGPLSNQPQHF. The CDR3 nucleotides read TGTGCCAGCAGTGATACGGCAGGGGGGCCTCTTTCCAATCAGCCCCAGCATTTT.

This chain joins TRBV4-1 and TRBJ2-1, with 7 bases identical to TRBD2. J gave up 10 bases and V 3 bases, and 0 bases lay outside the gene matches. Germline loops: CDR1 MGHRA, CDR2 YSYEKL. The CDR3 covers 11 residues. As DNA, the CDR3 is TGCGCCAGCAGCCAGACTAGCGAGCAGTTCTTC. Translating it yields CASSQTSEQFF.

The V gene is TRBV19, the J gene TRBJ2-1; 9 nucleotides line up with TRBD2. Germline CDR1 and CDR2: LNHDA and SQIVND (reference sequence). CDR3 length equals 15 residues. Losses at the gene ends were 7 bases for V and 6 bases for J; bases not matched to a gene: 10. CDR3 sequence reads: CASTNLAGRGNEQFF. The CDR3 bases are TGTGCCAGTACAAATCTAGCGGGAAGGGGCAATGAGCAGTTCTTC.